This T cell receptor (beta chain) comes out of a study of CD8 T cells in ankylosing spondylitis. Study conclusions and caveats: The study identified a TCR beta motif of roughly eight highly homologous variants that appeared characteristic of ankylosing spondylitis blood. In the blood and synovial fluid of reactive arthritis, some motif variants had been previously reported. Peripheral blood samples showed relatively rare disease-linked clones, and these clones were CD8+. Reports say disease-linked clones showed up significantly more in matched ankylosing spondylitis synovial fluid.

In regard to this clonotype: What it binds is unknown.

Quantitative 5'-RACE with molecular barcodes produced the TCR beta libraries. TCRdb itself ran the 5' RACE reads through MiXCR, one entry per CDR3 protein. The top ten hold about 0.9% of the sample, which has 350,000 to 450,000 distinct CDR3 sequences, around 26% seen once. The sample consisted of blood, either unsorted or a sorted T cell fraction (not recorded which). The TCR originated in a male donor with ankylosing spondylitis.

The CDR3 protein is CASSSGTSGVRDTGELFF. CDR3 nucleotide sequence: TGTGCCAGCAGTTCCGGGACTAGCGGAGTTCGGGACACCGGGGAGCTGTTTTTT. The rearrangement joins TRBV6-5 to TRBJ2-2, with 11 bases lining up with TRBD2. The germline V gene has CDR1 MNHEY and CDR2 SVGAGI. This CDR3 comprises 18 residues. Losses at the gene ends were 4 bases for V and 3 bases for J; bases not matched to a gene: 10.